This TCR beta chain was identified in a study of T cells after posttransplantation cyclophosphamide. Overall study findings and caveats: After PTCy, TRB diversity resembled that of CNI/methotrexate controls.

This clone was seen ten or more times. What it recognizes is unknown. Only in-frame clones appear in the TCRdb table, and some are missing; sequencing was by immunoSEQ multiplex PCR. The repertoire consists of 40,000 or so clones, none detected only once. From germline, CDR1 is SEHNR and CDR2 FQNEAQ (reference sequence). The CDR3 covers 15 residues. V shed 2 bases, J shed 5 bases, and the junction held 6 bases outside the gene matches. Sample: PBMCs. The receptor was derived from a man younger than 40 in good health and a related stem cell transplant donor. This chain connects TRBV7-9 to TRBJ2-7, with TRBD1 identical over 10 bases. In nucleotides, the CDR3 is TGTGCCAGCAGCTTAATGGGGACAGGGGAGGACGAGCAGTACTTC. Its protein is CASSLMGTGEDEQYF.